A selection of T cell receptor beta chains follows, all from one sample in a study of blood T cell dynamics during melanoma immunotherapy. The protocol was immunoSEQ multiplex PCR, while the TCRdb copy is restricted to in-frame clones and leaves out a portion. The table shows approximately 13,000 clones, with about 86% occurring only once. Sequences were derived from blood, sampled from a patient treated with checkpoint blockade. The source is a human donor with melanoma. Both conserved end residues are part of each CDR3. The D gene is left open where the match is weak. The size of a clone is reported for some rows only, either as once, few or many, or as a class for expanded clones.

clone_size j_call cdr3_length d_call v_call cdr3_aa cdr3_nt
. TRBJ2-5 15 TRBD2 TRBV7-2 CASSGLAGGWETQYF TGTGCCAGCAGCGGCCTGGCGGGAGGGTGGGAGACCCAGTACTTC
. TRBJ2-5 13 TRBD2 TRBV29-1 CSARTGGAKTQYF TGCAGCGCCCGTACCGGGGGGGCGAAGACCCAGTACTTC
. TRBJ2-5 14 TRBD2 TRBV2 CASSGLAGTETQYF TGTGCCAGCAGTGGACTAGCGGGGACGGAGACCCAGTACTTC
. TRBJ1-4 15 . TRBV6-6 CASSSPGGGTEKLFF TGTGCCAGCAGTTCCCCGGGTGGGGGAACTGAAAAACTGTTTTTT
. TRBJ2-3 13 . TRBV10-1 CASSDSGTDTQYF TGCGCCAGCAGTGATTCCGGGACAGATACGCAGTATTTT
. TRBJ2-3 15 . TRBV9 CASSVDPTSTDTQYF TGTGCCAGCAGCGTAGACCCGACTAGCACAGATACGCAGTATTTT
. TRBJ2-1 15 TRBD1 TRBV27 CASSTPGTGYNEQFF TGTGCCAGCAGTACCCCCGGGACAGGCTACAATGAGCAGTTCTTC
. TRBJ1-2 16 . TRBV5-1 CASSLDPSTRWDGYTF TGCGCCAGCAGCTTGGACCCCTCAACCCGGTGGGATGGCTACACCTTC
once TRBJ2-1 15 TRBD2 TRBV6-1 CASSEFRSGRDEQFF TGTGCCAGCAGTGAATTCAGGAGCGGGAGGGATGAGCAGTTCTTC
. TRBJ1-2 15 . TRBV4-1 CASSQAGGLNYGYTF TGCGCCAGCAGCCAAGCGGGGGGGCTGAACTATGGCTACACCTTC
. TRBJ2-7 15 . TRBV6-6 CASSYDRGASYEQYF TGTGCCAGCAGTTACGACCGAGGTGCTTCCTACGAGCAGTACTTC
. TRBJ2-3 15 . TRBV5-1 CASSSTGFGTDTQYF TGCGCCAGCAGCTCTACAGGGTTTGGAACAGATACGCAGTATTTT
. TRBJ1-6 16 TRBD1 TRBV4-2 CASSQAGTGGNSPLHF TGTGCCAGCAGCCAGGCCGGGACAGGGGGTAATTCACCCCTCCACTTT
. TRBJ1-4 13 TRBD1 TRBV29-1 CSVWTGTNEKLFF TGCAGCGTCTGGACAGGGACTAATGAAAAACTGTTTTTT
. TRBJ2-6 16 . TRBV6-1 CASSGGQLSGANVLTF TGTGCCAGCAGTGGGGGACAACTCTCTGGGGCCAACGTCCTGACTTTC
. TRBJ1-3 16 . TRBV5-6 CASSLGTGRGGNTIYF TGTGCCAGCAGCTTGGGAACAGGCCGGGGTGGAAACACCATATATTTT
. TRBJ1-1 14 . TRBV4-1 CASSQESRGTEAFF TGCGCCAGCAGCCAAGAGTCCAGGGGAACTGAAGCTTTCTTT
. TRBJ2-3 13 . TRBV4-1 CASSPTSTDTQYF TGCGCCAGCAGCCCGACTAGCACAGATACGCAGTATTTT
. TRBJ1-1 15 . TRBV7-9 CASSPGDRRNTEAFF TGTGCCAGCAGCCCAGGAGACAGGAGGAACACTGAAGCTTTCTTT
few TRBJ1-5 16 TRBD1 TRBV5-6 CASSLAGTGVDQPQHF TGTGCCAGCAGCTTGGCCGGGACAGGGGTTGATCAGCCCCAGCATTTT
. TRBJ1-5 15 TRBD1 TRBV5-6 CASSLGGTGVQPQHF TGTGCCAGCAGCTTGGGCGGGACAGGGGTTCAGCCCCAGCATTTT
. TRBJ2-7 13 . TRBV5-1 CASSLARWDEQYF TGCGCCAGCAGCTTGGCTAGGTGGGACGAGCAGTACTTC
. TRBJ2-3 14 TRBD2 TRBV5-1 CASSPAGKTDTQYF TGCGCCAGCAGTCCAGCGGGAAAGACAGATACGCAGTATTTT
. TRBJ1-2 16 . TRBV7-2 CASSPHGTGVNYGYTF TGTGCCAGCAGCCCCCATGGGACCGGGGTAAACTATGGCTACACCTTC
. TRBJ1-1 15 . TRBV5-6 CASSFGWQAGAEAFF TGTGCCAGCAGCTTCGGTTGGCAGGCGGGCGCTGAAGCTTTCTTT
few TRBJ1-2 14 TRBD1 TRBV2 CASKPTGTNYGYTF TGTGCCAGCAAACCGACAGGGACAAACTATGGCTACACCTTC
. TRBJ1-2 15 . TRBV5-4 CASSAIGDLVYGYTF TGTGCCAGCAGCGCAATAGGGGACCTCGTCTATGGCTACACCTTC
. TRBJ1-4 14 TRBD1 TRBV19 CASTSTGRREKLFF TGTGCCAGTACCTCGACAGGGAGGCGTGAAAAACTGTTTTTT